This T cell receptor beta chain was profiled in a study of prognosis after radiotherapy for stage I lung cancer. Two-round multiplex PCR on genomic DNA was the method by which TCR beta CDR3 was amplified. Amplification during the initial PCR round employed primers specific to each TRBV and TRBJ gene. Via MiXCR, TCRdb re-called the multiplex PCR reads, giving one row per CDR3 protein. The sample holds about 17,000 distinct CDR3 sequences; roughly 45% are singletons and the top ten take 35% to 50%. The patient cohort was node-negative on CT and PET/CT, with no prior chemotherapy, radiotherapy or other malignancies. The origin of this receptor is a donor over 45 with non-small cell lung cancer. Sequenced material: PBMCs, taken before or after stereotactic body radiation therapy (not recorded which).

The CDR3 reads CASIFYGGTGSNSPLHF. CDR3 coding DNA: TGTGCCAGCATTTTTTATGGCGGGACAGGGTCTAATTCACCCCTCCACTTT. This chain joins TRBV28 and TRBJ1-6; 9 bases map to TRBD1. The junction had 13 bases not matched to a gene; V was cut back by 7 bases and J by 6 bases. CDR1 is MDHEN and CDR2 is SYDVKM in the germline V gene. This CDR3 is built from 17 residues.